This is a list of T cell receptor beta chains from one sample in a study of CD8 T cells in Susac syndrome. TCRdb ran MiXCR on the immunoSEQ multiplex PCR reads and lists one entry per CDR3 protein. The sample gives about 250,000 distinct CDR3 sequences, 80% to 95% of which show up once; 0.065% to 0.075% is in the top ten. The material sequenced was CD4+ T cells from PBMCs. The receptors here all came from a human donor with multiple sclerosis. CDR3s include the opening cysteine and the closing phenylalanine or tryptophan. D genes are given only for firm matches. Rows give clone size only sometimes, using once, few, many, or a class for an expanded clone.

v_gene	abundance	j_gene	d_gene	CDR3aa	CDR3nt
TRBV20-1	.	TRBJ2-2	.	CSARDPRQLMTNTGELFF	TGCAGTGCTAGAGATCCGCGACAGCTAATGACGAACACCGGGGAGCTGTTTTTT
TRBV14	.	TRBJ2-3	TRBD2	CASSRRLAGGTDTQYF	TGTGCCAGCAGCCGCCGACTAGCGGGGGGGACAGATACGCAGTATTTT
TRBV6-5	.	TRBJ2-5	.	CASSGTPHGAQYF	TGTGCCAGCTCCGGGACCCCCCACGGGGCCCAGTACTTC
TRBV12-3/TRBV12-4	.	TRBJ2-7	.	CASSWLGAPYEQYF	TGTGCCAGCAGTTGGTTGGGGGCCCCCTACGAGCAGTACTTC
TRBV5-4	.	TRBJ1-2	.	CASSLPLQGGAYGYTF	TGTGCCAGCAGCTTACCGCTACAGGGAGGGGCCTATGGCTACACCTTC
TRBV7-6	.	TRBJ2-5	.	CASSPIGTPTGETQYF	TGTGCCAGCAGCCCTATAGGGACCCCGACCGGAGAGACCCAGTACTTC
TRBV7-2	.	TRBJ2-1	.	CASSLGPGGEQFF	TGTGCCAGCAGCTTAGGGCCAGGGGGGGAGCAGTTCTTC
TRBV3-1	.	TRBJ2-5	TRBD2	CASSPKGLALGETQYF	TGTGCCAGCAGCCCGAAAGGACTAGCACTGGGAGAGACCCAGTACTTC
TRBV10-1	.	TRBJ2-3	.	CASSTPAGPGADTQYF	TGCGCCAGCAGCACCCCGGCGGGTCCAGGCGCAGATACGCAGTATTTT
TRBV18	.	TRBJ1-1	.	CASSPSNGDMNTEAFF	TGTGCCAGCTCACCGTCTAATGGCGACATGAACACTGAAGCTTTCTTT
TRBV7-9	.	TRBJ1-6	.	CASSVTSPLHF	TGTGCCAGCAGCGTTACCTCACCCCTCCACTTT
TRBV6-5	.	TRBJ1-1	TRBD1	CASRTGGRGAAFF	TGTGCCAGCAGGACAGGGGGCAGGGGTGCGGCTTTCTTT
TRBV7-8	.	TRBJ1-5	TRBD1	CASSSRDRKNQPQHF	TGTGCCAGCAGCTCGAGGGACAGAAAGAATCAGCCCCAGCATTTT
TRBV9	few	TRBJ2-1	TRBD2	CASSARLAGGNEQFF	TGTGCCAGCAGCGCCCGACTAGCGGGGGGGAATGAGCAGTTCTTC
TRBV2	.	TRBJ1-3	TRBD1	CASSVTGAGNTIYF	TGTGCCAGCAGCGTTACAGGGGCGGGAAACACCATATATTTT
TRBV2	.	TRBJ2-6	.	CASSARTIFGANVLTF	TGTGCCAGCAGCGCCAGGACAATTTTTGGGGCCAACGTCCTGACTTTC
TRBV7-6	.	TRBJ2-3	.	CASSMGLVTDTQYF	TGTGCCAGCAGCATGGGACTTGTCACAGATACGCAGTATTTT
TRBV30	.	TRBJ2-5	.	CAWSLGTPGETQYF	TGTGCCTGGAGCTTGGGGACTCCCGGAGAGACCCAGTACTTC
TRBV2	.	TRBJ1-1	.	CASSSTEAFF	TGTGCCAGCAGTTCAACAGAAGCTTTCTTT
TRBV10-3	.	TRBJ2-5	TRBD2	CAISRGLEQETQYF	TGTGCCATCAGCCGAGGACTAGAACAAGAGACCCAGTACTTC
TRBV7-3	.	TRBJ1-3	.	CASKDSGENTIYF	TGTGCCAGCAAGGACAGTGGGGAAAACACCATATATTTT
TRBV28	few	TRBJ2-2	.	CAGKGHTGELFF	TGTGCCGGCAAAGGGCACACCGGGGAGCTGTTTTTT
TRBV3-1	.	TRBJ1-4	TRBD1	CASSPWTGEGEKLFF	TGTGCCAGCAGCCCATGGACAGGGGAAGGGGAAAAACTGTTTTTT
TRBV10-3	.	TRBJ1-5	TRBD1	CAISEADRGPYQPQHF	TGTGCCATCAGTGAGGCAGACAGGGGGCCTTATCAGCCCCAGCATTTT
TRBV2	.	TRBJ2-2	.	CASGRLVNTGELFF	TGTGCCAGCGGTCGGCTAGTGAACACCGGGGAGCTGTTTTTT
TRBV5-4	once	TRBJ2-5	.	CASSLELGVETQYF	TGTGCCAGCAGCTTGGAGTTAGGGGTGGAGACCCAGTACTTC
TRBV20-1	.	TRBJ2-7	TRBD1	CSAPRTGVGYEQYF	TGCAGTGCCCCGAGGACAGGGGTAGGCTACGAGCAGTACTTC
TRBV12-3/TRBV12-4	.	TRBJ1-5	.	CASSSTFTNQPQHF	TGTGCCAGCAGTTCGACCTTCACCAATCAGCCCCAGCATTTT
TRBV20-1	.	TRBJ1-1	.	CSVIPGLKDTEAFF	TGCAGTGTCATCCCGGGACTGAAAGACACTGAAGCTTTCTTT
TRBV19	.	TRBJ2-3	TRBD2	CASSITGGGAADTQYF	TGTGCCAGTAGTATCACCGGCGGGGGGGCAGCGGATACGCAGTATTTT
TRBV30	.	TRBJ1-4	TRBD1	CAWRRSGQGFATNEKLFF	TGTGCCTGGAGACGGTCGGGACAGGGGTTTGCAACTAATGAAAAACTGTTTTTT
TRBV15	once	TRBJ1-5	.	CATSRDRSTSNQPQHF	TGTGCCACCAGCAGAGATAGAAGCACTAGCAATCAGCCCCAGCATTTT
TRBV4-1	.	TRBJ1-2	.	CASSQSRGYTF	TGCGCCAGCAGCCAAAGTCGTGGCTACACCTTC
TRBV28	.	TRBJ2-7	.	CASSFKGNHYEQYF	TGTGCCAGCAGTTTTAAAGGAAACCACTACGAGCAGTACTTC
TRBV11-2	once	TRBJ1-6	.	CASSSPTDQGAHF	TGTGCCAGCAGCTCTCCTACAGATCAGGGAGCGCACTTT
TRBV2	.	TRBJ2-6	TRBD1	CASSAAQGAWANVLTF	TGTGCCAGCAGTGCGGCTCAGGGGGCTTGGGCCAACGTCCTGACTTTC
TRBV15	.	TRBJ1-2	.	CATSRDGVSYGYTF	TGTGCCACCAGCAGAGATGGGGTGAGCTATGGCTACACCTTC
TRBV5-1	few	TRBJ1-1	TRBD1	CASSLGSGTGEAFF	TGCGCCAGCAGCTTGGGAAGCGGGACAGGGGAAGCTTTCTTT
TRBV11-2	.	TRBJ2-1	TRBD1	CASSLEGQIIYNEQFF	TGTGCCAGCAGCTTAGAGGGACAGATAATTTACAATGAGCAGTTCTTC
TRBV28	.	TRBJ2-5	TRBD2	CASSSAGGTGQETQYF	TGTGCCAGCAGTTCGGCGGGGGGGACGGGCCAAGAGACCCAGTACTTC
TRBV5-4	.	TRBJ1-4	.	CASSRSRGAQDEKLFF	TGTGCCAGCAGCCGGTCGAGGGGGGCGCAGGATGAAAAACTGTTTTTT
TRBV7-3	.	TRBJ2-1	.	CASSLSLSSYNEQFF	TGTGCCAGCAGCTTAAGCCTTAGCTCCTACAATGAGCAGTTCTTC
TRBV12-3/TRBV12-4	.	TRBJ1-1	.	CASSVRGMNTEAFF	TGTGCCAGCAGTGTCAGGGGAATGAACACTGAAGCTTTCTTT
TRBV30	.	TRBJ2-3	.	CAWRGPGGDTQYF	TGTGCCTGGAGAGGGCCCGGAGGAGATACGCAGTATTTT
TRBV3-1	.	TRBJ2-1	.	CASSQEKRPYYNEQFF	TGTGCCAGCAGCCAAGAGAAGCGGCCGTACTACAATGAGCAGTTCTTC
TRBV5-4	.	TRBJ1-2	.	CASSLEQGYGYTF	TGTGCCAGCAGCTTGGAACAGGGCTATGGCTACACCTTC
TRBV20-1	.	TRBJ1-5	TRBD1	CSARTTGDLFQPQHF	TGCAGTGCTAGAACGACAGGGGATCTTTTTCAGCCCCAGCATTTT
TRBV19	.	TRBJ1-2	.	CASSIGGEIYGYTF	TGTGCCAGTAGTATAGGAGGAGAGATATATGGCTACACCTTC
TRBV5-6	.	TRBJ1-2	.	CASSLVGQYKENYGYTF	TGTGCCAGCAGCTTGGTTGGGCAGTACAAAGAAAACTATGGCTACACCTTC
TRBV24-1	.	TRBJ1-2	.	CATSGAGNYGYTF	TGTGCCACCAGTGGGGCAGGGAACTATGGCTACACCTTC
TRBV15	.	TRBJ2-3	.	CATPREFADTQYF	TGTGCCACCCCCCGCGAATTCGCAGATACGCAGTATTTT
TRBV29-1	.	TRBJ1-2	TRBD1	CSVEDRGRLYGYTF	TGCAGCGTTGAAGACAGGGGGCGCCTCTATGGCTACACCTTC
TRBV3-1	.	TRBJ1-1	.	CASSQVSVNTEAFF	TGTGCCAGCAGCCAAGTTTCGGTGAATACTGAAGCTTTCTTT
TRBV30	.	TRBJ1-2	.	CAWSPGGAGLNYGYTF	TGTGCCTGGAGCCCTGGGGGAGCCGGGCTTAACTATGGCTACACCTTC
TRBV6-5	.	TRBJ1-4	.	CASSYRADTYNEKLFF	TGTGCCAGCAGTTATCGGGCGGACACCTATAATGAAAAACTGTTTTTT
TRBV19	.	TRBJ2-5	TRBD2	CASKGWASGDWTQYF	TGTGCCAGCAAGGGGTGGGCTAGCGGGGACTGGACCCAGTACTTC
TRBV6-2/TRBV6-3	.	TRBJ1-6	TRBD1	CASIRDSNSPLHF	TGTGCCAGCATCCGGGACAGCAATTCACCCCTCCACTTT